A single sample gave rise to the 10 T cell receptor beta chains below, sequenced in a study of CD8 T cells in Susac syndrome. When the RNA was reverse transcribed, random hexamers were used with an input of about 0.45 to 1 ug. TCRdb re-derived calls from the immunoSEQ multiplex PCR reads in MiXCR, one entry per CDR3 protein. The sample carries over 80,000 distinct CDR3 sequences, 90% to 95% recorded once. Sequenced input: CD8+ T cells from PBMCs. These receptors originate from a human donor with Susac syndrome.

The genes are TRBV12-3 or TRBV12-4 and TRBJ2-7; D is possibly TRBD1 (6 bases). CDR3 length equals 14 residues. V was shortened by 5 bases and J by 3 bases, with 14 bases between the two germline ends. In DNA, the CDR3 is TGTGCCAGCAGTGGGTTTGGGGGCTTCTACGAGCAGTACTTC. Its protein product is CASSGFGGFYEQYF.

J is TRBJ2-7 and V is TRBV4-3; 7 bases are shared with TRBD1. Germline V gives CDR1 LGHNA, CDR2 YSLEER. The CDR3 runs to 15 residues. The junction had 8 bases not matched to a gene; V was cut back by 4 bases and J by 2 bases. The CDR3 DNA reads as TGCGCCAGCAGCCTTACGACAGGGCACACCTACGAGCAGTACTTC. Amino acids: CASSLTTGHTYEQYF.

The chain joins TRBV12-3 or TRBV12-4 to TRBJ2-1; TRBD2 matches at 8 bases. V lost 4 bases, J lost 10 bases, and 6 bases stayed unmatched. There are 13 residues in the CDR3. The CDR3 nucleotides are TGTGCCAGCAGTTCGACTAGCGTCGAGGAGCAGTTCTTC. Its protein is CASSSTSVEEQFF.

This clonotype was observed a single time. The chain joins TRBV18 to TRBJ1-2; no reliable D call. From germline, CDR1 is KGHSH and CDR2 LQKENI. This CDR3 is 13 amino acids long. Trimming removed 0 bases at V and 2 bases at J, with 4 bases between. The CDR3 sequence: CASSPPDNYGYTF. For the CDR3, the DNA is TGTGCCAGCTCACCACCAGACAACTATGGCTACACCTTC.

The J gene is TRBJ2-7, the V gene TRBV27, with D perhaps given as TRBD1 or TRBD2 (7 bases each). The V gene lost 6 bases and the J gene lost 3 bases, with 18 bases spanning the gap. This CDR3 comprises 15 residues. Germline CDR1 MNHEY, CDR2 SMNVEV (reference sequence). The CDR3 is CASSLTGVAGYEQYF. DNA of the CDR3: TGTGCCAGCAGCCTTACAGGGGTAGCGGGCTACGAGCAGTACTTC.

V is TRBV7-9 and J is TRBJ2-1; 8 nucleotides align to TRBD1. Germline trimming cut 1 base from V and 5 bases from J; bases unmatched to any gene: 4. This CDR3 region has 15 residues. Germline assignment: CDR1 SEHNR and CDR2 FQNEAQ (reference sequence). The DNA for the CDR3 is TGTGCCAGCAGCTTAGGACAGGGGAACAACAATGAGCAGTTCTTC. Its translation: CASSLGQGNNNEQFF.

V is TRBV4-3 and J is TRBJ2-3; D unresolved. The CDR3 is made up of 17 amino acids. CDR1 is LGHNA and CDR2 is YSLEER in the germline V gene. V was pared by 0 bases and J by 0 bases, with 13 bases between. The CDR3 region has the DNA TGCGCCAGCAGCCAAGATAGGAGCGACCCTAGCACAGATACGCAGTATTTT. Residues: CASSQDRSDPSTDTQYF.

This rearrangement joins TRBV6-5 to TRBJ1-1; TRBD1 might be the D (5 bases). The CDR3 spans 14 residues. Looked up from germline, CDR1 is MNHEY and CDR2 is SVGAGI. Trimming left V 2 bases short and J 1 base short, with 8 bases between. CDR3 sequence (DNA): TGTGCCAGCAGTTACGGGGGTGCGAACACTGAAGCTTTCTTT. This sequence encodes CASSYGGANTEAFF.

The chain carries TRBV4-3 and TRBJ2-7; TRBD2 aligns across 9 bases. CDR3 length: 15 amino acids. Germline V CDR1 and CDR2: LGHNA, YSLEER. J gave up 2 bases and V 1 base, and 3 bases lay outside the gene matches. The CDR3 nucleotides are TGCGCCAGCAGCCAAGTAGCTAGCGGGGCCTACGAGCAGTACTTC. Translating gives CASSQVASGAYEQYF.

The rearrangement links TRBV6-5 to TRBJ2-3; D unresolved. The V end lost 5 bases, the J end lost 4 bases, and 7 bases lay between the germline ends. Germline V gene lookup returns CDR1 MNHEY and CDR2 SVGAGI. The CDR3 is made up of 12 amino acids. CDR3 in DNA: TGTGCCAGCAGTCCAGACTCAGATACGCAGTATTTT. It translates to CASSPDSDTQYF.